A selection of T cell receptor beta chains follows, all from one sample in a study of T cells in Graves' hyperthyroidism and ophthalmopathy. One entry per CDR3 protein, called by TCRdb with MiXCR from the multiplex PCR reads. The sample shows about 350,000 distinct CDR3 sequences, 15% to 20% of them seen only once. Material: blood. These receptors all stem from a woman aged 40-49 years with Graves' ophthalmopathy. CDR3s include the opening cysteine and the closing phenylalanine or tryptophan. The order of the fields is V gene, clone size, J gene, D gene, CDR3 protein, CDR3 DNA. D genes are given only for firm matches. Part of the rows lack a size; the others show once, few, many or a class for expanded clones.

v_gene: TRBV6-1; abundance: many; j_gene: TRBJ2-7; d_gene: NA; CDR3aa: CASSVNRELHYEQYF; CDR3nt: TGTGCCAGCAGTGTGAACAGGGAGCTGCACTACGAGCAGTACTTC
v_gene: TRBV20-1; abundance: many; j_gene: TRBJ2-4; d_gene: TRBD1; CDR3aa: CSASKGAQNIQYF; CDR3nt: TGCAGTGCTAGCAAGGGGGCACAAAACATTCAGTACTTC
v_gene: TRBV5-1; abundance: many; j_gene: TRBJ1-1; d_gene: NA; CDR3aa: CASSLQEVNTEAFF; CDR3nt: TGCGCCAGCAGCTTGCAGGAAGTAAACACTGAAGCTTTCTTT
v_gene: TRBV20-1; abundance: many; j_gene: TRBJ1-1; d_gene: NA; CDR3aa: CSALIWDTLNTEAFF; CDR3nt: TGCAGCGCCTTAATATGGGATACCTTGAACACTGAAGCTTTCTTT
v_gene: TRBV28; abundance: few; j_gene: TRBJ2-2; d_gene: NA; CDR3aa: CASNPTGRWSGELFF; CDR3nt: TGTGCCAGCAACCCAACAGGGCGCTGGTCCGGGGAGCTGTTTTTT
v_gene: TRBV12-3/TRBV12-4; abundance: many; j_gene: TRBJ1-6; d_gene: NA; CDR3aa: CASRRAPRGSPLHF; CDR3nt: TGTGCCAGCAGACGGGCCCCCAGGGGCTCACCCCTCCACTTT
v_gene: TRBV24-1; abundance: NA; j_gene: TRBJ2-2; d_gene: NA; CDR3aa: CATRPELTGELFF; CDR3nt: TGTGCCACCAGGCCGGAACTCACCGGGGAGCTGTTTTTT
v_gene: TRBV27; abundance: many; j_gene: TRBJ1-1; d_gene: TRBD1; CDR3aa: CASSSLRQGGTEAFF; CDR3nt: TGTGCCAGCAGTTCCCTACGACAGGGAGGCACTGAAGCTTTCTTT
v_gene: TRBV15; abundance: many; j_gene: TRBJ2-5; d_gene: NA; CDR3aa: CATSRLERQETQYF; CDR3nt: TGTGCCACCAGCAGACTAGAGCGCCAAGAGACCCAGTACTTC
v_gene: TRBV19; abundance: many; j_gene: TRBJ1-1; d_gene: TRBD1; CDR3aa: CASTPGQLGTEAFF; CDR3nt: TGTGCCAGTACCCCGGGACAGCTAGGGACTGAAGCTTTCTTT
v_gene: TRBV9; abundance: few; j_gene: TRBJ2-7; d_gene: TRBD2; CDR3aa: CASSTSTSGVSYEQYF; CDR3nt: TGTGCCAGCAGCACCTCGACTAGCGGGGTCTCCTACGAGCAGTACTTC
v_gene: TRBV28; abundance: many; j_gene: TRBJ2-7; d_gene: NA; CDR3aa: CASNSLAGQSEQYF; CDR3nt: TGTGCCAGCAATTCACTAGCCGGACAGAGCGAGCAGTACTTC
v_gene: TRBV28; abundance: NA; j_gene: TRBJ1-1; d_gene: NA; CDR3aa: CASSSPGGLTNTEAFF; CDR3nt: TGTGCCAGCAGTAGCCCCGGGGGTCTGACGAACACTGAAGCTTTCTTT
v_gene: TRBV7-2; abundance: many; j_gene: TRBJ2-7; d_gene: NA; CDR3aa: CASSSSGSYEQYF; CDR3nt: TGTGCCAGTAGTTCCTCCGGGTCCTACGAGCAGTACTTC
v_gene: TRBV12-3/TRBV12-4; abundance: NA; j_gene: TRBJ1-5; d_gene: NA; CDR3aa: CASNGYNQPQHF; CDR3nt: TGTGCCAGCAACGGCTACAATCAGCCCCAGCATTTT
v_gene: TRBV11-3; abundance: many; j_gene: TRBJ2-7; d_gene: TRBD1; CDR3aa: CASSLDGPGQISYEQYF; CDR3nt: TGTGCCAGCAGCTTAGATGGGCCGGGACAGATCTCCTACGAGCAGTACTTC
v_gene: TRBV3-1; abundance: many; j_gene: TRBJ1-5; d_gene: NA; CDR3aa: CASSQDTPGPQHF; CDR3nt: TGTGCCAGCAGCCAAGATACCCCAGGGCCCCAGCATTTT
v_gene: TRBV6-2/TRBV6-3; abundance: NA; j_gene: TRBJ2-7; d_gene: TRBD1; CDR3aa: CASSSTGDSYEQYF; CDR3nt: TGTGCCAGCAGTTCAACAGGGGACAGCTACGAGCAGTACTTC
v_gene: TRBV11-3; abundance: many; j_gene: TRBJ2-5; d_gene: TRBD2; CDR3aa: CASSRSGIKETQYF; CDR3nt: TGTGCCAGCAGCCGTAGCGGGATAAAAGAGACCCAGTACTTC
v_gene: TRBV13; abundance: many; j_gene: TRBJ2-7; d_gene: NA; CDR3aa: CASSGQGQYEQYF; CDR3nt: TGTGCCAGCAGCGGCCAGGGGCAATACGAGCAGTACTTC
v_gene: TRBV5-1; abundance: many; j_gene: TRBJ2-7; d_gene: NA; CDR3aa: CASSLVPGLHEQYF; CDR3nt: TGCGCCAGCAGCTTGGTTCCGGGTTTACACGAGCAGTACTTC
v_gene: TRBV25-1; abundance: many; j_gene: TRBJ2-7; d_gene: TRBD2; CDR3aa: CASRESGSSYEQYF; CDR3nt: TGTGCCAGCAGAGAGAGCGGGAGCTCCTACGAGCAGTACTTC
v_gene: TRBV7-9; abundance: many; j_gene: TRBJ1-1; d_gene: NA; CDR3aa: CASSLGFLNTEAFF; CDR3nt: TGTGCCAGCAGCTTAGGTTTCCTAAACACTGAAGCTTTCTTT
v_gene: TRBV12-3/TRBV12-4; abundance: many; j_gene: TRBJ2-2; d_gene: TRBD1; CDR3aa: CASSLLDRGRPGELFF; CDR3nt: TGTGCCAGCAGCTTACTAGACAGGGGGCGGCCCGGGGAGCTGTTTTTT
v_gene: TRBV12-3/TRBV12-4; abundance: NA; j_gene: TRBJ1-1; d_gene: NA; CDR3aa: CASGPLAGRTAFF; CDR3nt: TGTGCCAGCGGCCCCTTGGCCGGTCGAACAGCTTTCTTT
v_gene: TRBV27; abundance: many; j_gene: TRBJ2-7; d_gene: NA; CDR3aa: CASSLSSGTPYEQYF; CDR3nt: TGTGCCAGCAGTTTATCGTCGGGGACCCCCTACGAGCAGTACTTC
v_gene: TRBV7-9; abundance: NA; j_gene: TRBJ1-1; d_gene: TRBD1; CDR3aa: CASSLAPRGGAFF; CDR3nt: TGTGCCAGCAGCTTAGCGCCCAGGGGGGGAGCTTTCTTT
v_gene: TRBV6-1; abundance: many; j_gene: TRBJ2-7; d_gene: NA; CDR3aa: CASRRGEFNEQYF; CDR3nt: TGTGCCAGCAGGAGGGGGGAGTTCAACGAGCAGTACTTC
v_gene: TRBV19; abundance: many; j_gene: TRBJ1-2; d_gene: NA; CDR3aa: CASSMYHDRNYGYTF; CDR3nt: TGTGCCAGTAGTATGTACCATGACAGGAACTATGGCTACACCTTC
v_gene: TRBV19; abundance: many; j_gene: TRBJ2-7; d_gene: NA; CDR3aa: CASGPEGGPSEQYF; CDR3nt: TGTGCCAGTGGACCCGAAGGGGGGCCGTCCGAGCAGTACTTC
v_gene: TRBV5-1; abundance: many; j_gene: TRBJ1-2; d_gene: NA; CDR3aa: CASSSTITGTLNYGYTF; CDR3nt: TGCGCCAGCAGCTCCACAATAACGGGCACTCTTAACTATGGCTACACCTTC
v_gene: TRBV28; abundance: many; j_gene: TRBJ2-2; d_gene: TRBD1; CDR3aa: CASSLGQGFPGELFF; CDR3nt: TGTGCCAGCAGTTTGGGACAGGGTTTCCCCGGGGAGCTGTTTTTT
v_gene: TRBV30; abundance: many; j_gene: TRBJ1-1; d_gene: NA; CDR3aa: CAWLKNTEAFF; CDR3nt: TGTGCCTGGCTAAAGAACACTGAAGCTTTCTTT
v_gene: TRBV25-1; abundance: many; j_gene: TRBJ2-7; d_gene: TRBD2; CDR3aa: CASSEKLAGSYEQYF; CDR3nt: TGTGCCAGCAGTGAAAAACTAGCGGGCTCCTACGAGCAGTACTTC
v_gene: TRBV29-1; abundance: many; j_gene: TRBJ1-5; d_gene: NA; CDR3aa: CSVLTGNSNQPQHF; CDR3nt: TGCAGCGTTCTAACCGGTAATAGCAATCAGCCCCAGCATTTT
v_gene: TRBV28; abundance: many; j_gene: TRBJ2-7; d_gene: NA; CDR3aa: CASSLSRNEQYF; CDR3nt: TGTGCCAGCAGTTTATCCAGAAACGAGCAGTACTTC
v_gene: TRBV10-3; abundance: NA; j_gene: TRBJ1-1; d_gene: NA; CDR3aa: CAISERNSDTEAFF; CDR3nt: TGTGCCATCAGTGAGCGGAACAGTGACACTGAAGCTTTCTTT
v_gene: TRBV5-4; abundance: many; j_gene: TRBJ2-3; d_gene: TRBD2; CDR3aa: CASSLVAGGGGTDTQYF; CDR3nt: TGTGCCAGCAGCTTGGTTGCGGGAGGGGGCGGCACAGATACGCAGTATTTT
v_gene: TRBV7-2; abundance: NA; j_gene: TRBJ1-3; d_gene: NA; CDR3aa: CASSPPASGNTIYF; CDR3nt: TGTGCCAGCAGCCCTCCGGCCTCTGGAAACACCATATATTTT
v_gene: TRBV29-1; abundance: once; j_gene: TRBJ1-2; d_gene: NA; CDR3aa: CSVEDYGYNTF; CDR3nt: TGCAGCGTTGAAGATTACGGTTACAACACCTTC
v_gene: TRBV11-1; abundance: many; j_gene: TRBJ1-2; d_gene: NA; CDR3aa: CASSLGAMGGIYGYTF; CDR3nt: TGTGCCAGCAGCTTAGGAGCGATGGGGGGCATCTATGGCTACACCTTC
v_gene: TRBV4-3; abundance: many; j_gene: TRBJ1-2; d_gene: NA; CDR3aa: CASSQDFRALAYGYTF; CDR3nt: TGCGCCAGCAGCCAAGATTTTAGGGCATTGGCATATGGCTACACCTTC
v_gene: TRBV7-2; abundance: many; j_gene: TRBJ2-7; d_gene: NA; CDR3aa: CASSLGRESYEQYF; CDR3nt: TGTGCCAGCAGCTTAGGGCGGGAATCCTACGAGCAGTACTTC
v_gene: TRBV6-1; abundance: NA; j_gene: TRBJ1-6; d_gene: TRBD1; CDR3aa: CASTLFLLGQSDSPLHF; CDR3nt: TGTGCCAGTACTCTGTTCCTCCTGGGACAGTCGGATTCACCCCTCCACTTT
v_gene: TRBV28; abundance: many; j_gene: TRBJ1-6; d_gene: TRBD1; CDR3aa: CASSLYGQGWNSPLHF; CDR3nt: TGTGCCAGCAGTTTGTACGGACAGGGTTGGAATTCACCCCTCCACTTT
v_gene: TRBV5-1; abundance: many; j_gene: TRBJ2-5; d_gene: TRBD1; CDR3aa: CASSYKTGPQETQYF; CDR3nt: TGCGCCAGCAGCTACAAGACAGGGCCCCAAGAGACCCAGTACTTC
v_gene: TRBV20-1; abundance: NA; j_gene: TRBJ2-7; d_gene: TRBD2; CDR3aa: CSARGGLAGEQYF; CDR3nt: TGCAGTGCTAGAGGCGGACTAGCTGGGGAGCAGTACTTC
v_gene: TRBV11-3; abundance: many; j_gene: TRBJ2-2; d_gene: TRBD2; CDR3aa: CASGNSGRAGELFF; CDR3nt: TGTGCCAGCGGGAATAGCGGGAGGGCCGGGGAGCTGTTTTTT
v_gene: TRBV24-1; abundance: many; j_gene: TRBJ2-7; d_gene: TRBD1; CDR3aa: CATSDHPRDRGVNEQYF; CDR3nt: TGTGCCACCAGTGATCATCCGCGGGACAGGGGGGTCAACGAGCAGTACTTC
v_gene: TRBV13; abundance: many; j_gene: TRBJ2-7; d_gene: NA; CDR3aa: CASSLVSLEQYF; CDR3nt: TGTGCCAGCAGCTTAGTGAGTCTTGAGCAGTACTTC
v_gene: TRBV6-5; abundance: many; j_gene: TRBJ2-7; d_gene: TRBD1; CDR3aa: CASSVSDRGLDEQYF; CDR3nt: TGTGCCAGCAGCGTATCGGACAGGGGGCTGGACGAGCAGTACTTC